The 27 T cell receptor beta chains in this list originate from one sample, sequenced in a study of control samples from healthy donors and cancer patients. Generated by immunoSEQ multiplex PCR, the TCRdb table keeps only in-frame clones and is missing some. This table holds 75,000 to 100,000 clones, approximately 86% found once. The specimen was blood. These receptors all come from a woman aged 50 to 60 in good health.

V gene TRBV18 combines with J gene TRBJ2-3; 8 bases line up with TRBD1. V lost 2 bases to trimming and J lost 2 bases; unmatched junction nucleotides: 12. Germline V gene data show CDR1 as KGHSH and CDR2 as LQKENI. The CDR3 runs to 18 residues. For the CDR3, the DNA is TGTGCCAGCTCACCAACCGGATCCAGGGGGCTGTACACAGATACGCAGTATTTT. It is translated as CASSPTGSRGLYTDTQYF.

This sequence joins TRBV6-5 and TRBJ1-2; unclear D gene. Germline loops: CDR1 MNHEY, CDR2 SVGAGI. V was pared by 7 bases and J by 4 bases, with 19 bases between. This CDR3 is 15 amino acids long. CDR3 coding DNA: TGTGCCAGCACGGAATTGGGCAGGCCCATCTATGGCTACACCTTC. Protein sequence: CASTELGRPIYGYTF.

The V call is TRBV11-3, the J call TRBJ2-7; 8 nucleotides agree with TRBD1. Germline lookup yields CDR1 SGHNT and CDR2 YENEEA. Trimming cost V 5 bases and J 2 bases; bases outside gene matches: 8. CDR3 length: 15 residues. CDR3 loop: CASSTPGQATYEQYF. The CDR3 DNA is TGTGCCAGCAGCACTCCGGGACAGGCCACCTACGAGCAGTACTTC.

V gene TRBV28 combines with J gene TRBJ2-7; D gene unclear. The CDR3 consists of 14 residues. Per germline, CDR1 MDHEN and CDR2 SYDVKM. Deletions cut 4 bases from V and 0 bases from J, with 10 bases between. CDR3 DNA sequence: TGTGCCAGCAGTTCCGCCGGGCCCTCCTACGAGCAGTACTTC. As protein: CASSSAGPSYEQYF.

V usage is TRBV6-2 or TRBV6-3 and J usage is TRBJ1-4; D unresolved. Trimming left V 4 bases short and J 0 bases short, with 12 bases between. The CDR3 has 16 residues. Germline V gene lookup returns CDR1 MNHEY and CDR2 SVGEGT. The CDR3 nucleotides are TGTGCCAGCAGTTTCCACAAGACGGCAACTAATGAAAAACTGTTTTTT. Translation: CASSFHKTATNEKLFF.

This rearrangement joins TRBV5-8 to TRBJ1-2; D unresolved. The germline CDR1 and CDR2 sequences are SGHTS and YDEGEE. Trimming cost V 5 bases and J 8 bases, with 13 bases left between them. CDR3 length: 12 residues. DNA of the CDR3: TGTGCCAGCAGGTATCTAAAAGGAGGCTACACCTTC. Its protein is CASRYLKGGYTF.

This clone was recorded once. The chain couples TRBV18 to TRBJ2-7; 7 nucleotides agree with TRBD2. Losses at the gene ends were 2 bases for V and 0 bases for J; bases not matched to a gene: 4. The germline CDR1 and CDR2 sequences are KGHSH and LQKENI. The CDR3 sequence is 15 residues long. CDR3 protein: CASSPTGGSSYEQYF. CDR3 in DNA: TGTGCCAGCTCACCAACGGGCGGGAGCTCCTACGAGCAGTACTTC.

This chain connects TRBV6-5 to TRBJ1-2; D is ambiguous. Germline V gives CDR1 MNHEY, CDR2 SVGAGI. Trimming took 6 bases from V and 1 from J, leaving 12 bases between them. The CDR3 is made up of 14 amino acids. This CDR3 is CASRDGSINYGYTF. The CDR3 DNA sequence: TGTGCCAGCAGGGACGGTTCGATTAACTATGGCTACACCTTC.

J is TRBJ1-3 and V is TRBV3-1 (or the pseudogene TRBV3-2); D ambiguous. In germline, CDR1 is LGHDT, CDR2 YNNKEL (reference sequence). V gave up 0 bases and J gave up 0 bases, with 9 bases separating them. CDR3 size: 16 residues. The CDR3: CASSQETGSSGNTIYF. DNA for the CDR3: TGTGCCAGCAGCCAAGAAACGGGGTCCTCTGGAAACACCATATATTTT.

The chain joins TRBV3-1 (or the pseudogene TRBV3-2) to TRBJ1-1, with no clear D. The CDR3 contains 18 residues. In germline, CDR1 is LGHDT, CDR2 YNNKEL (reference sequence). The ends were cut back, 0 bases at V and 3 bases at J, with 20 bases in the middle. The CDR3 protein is CASSQDRQTSITHTEAFF. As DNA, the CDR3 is TGTGCCAGCAGCCAAGACCGGCAGACCTCAATTACCCACACTGAAGCTTTCTTT.

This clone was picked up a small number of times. The CDR3 loop is CASSEFISQGAAFF. The CDR3 region has the DNA TGTGCCAGCAGTGAATTTATCTCACAGGGGGCAGCTTTCTTT. The chain has TRBV6-1 and TRBJ1-1; 9 positions agree with TRBD1. From germline, CDR1 is MNHNS and CDR2 SASEGT. Trimming at V came to 2 bases and at J to 10 bases, leaving 8 bases not matched to a gene. CDR3 length: 14 amino acids.

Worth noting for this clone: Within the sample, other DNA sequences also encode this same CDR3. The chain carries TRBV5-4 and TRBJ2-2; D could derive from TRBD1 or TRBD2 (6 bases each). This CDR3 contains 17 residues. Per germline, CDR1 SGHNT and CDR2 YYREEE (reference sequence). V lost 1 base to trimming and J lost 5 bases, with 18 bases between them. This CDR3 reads CASSLFRGAGGTGELFF. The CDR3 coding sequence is TGTGCCAGCAGCTTGTTTAGGGGGGCAGGTGGAACCGGGGAGCTGTTTTTT.

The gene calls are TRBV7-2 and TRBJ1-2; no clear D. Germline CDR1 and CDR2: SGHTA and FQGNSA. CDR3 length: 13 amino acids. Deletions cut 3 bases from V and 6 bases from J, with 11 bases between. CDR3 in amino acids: CASSLLRVDGYTF. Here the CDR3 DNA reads TGTGCCAGCAGCTTGCTGAGGGTAGATGGCTACACCTTC.

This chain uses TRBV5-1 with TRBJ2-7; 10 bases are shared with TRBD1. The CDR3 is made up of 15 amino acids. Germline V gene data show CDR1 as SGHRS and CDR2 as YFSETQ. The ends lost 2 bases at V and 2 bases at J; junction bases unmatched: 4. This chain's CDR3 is CASSFGTGVTYEQYF. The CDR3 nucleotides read TGCGCCAGCAGCTTCGGGACAGGGGTGACCTACGAGCAGTACTTC.

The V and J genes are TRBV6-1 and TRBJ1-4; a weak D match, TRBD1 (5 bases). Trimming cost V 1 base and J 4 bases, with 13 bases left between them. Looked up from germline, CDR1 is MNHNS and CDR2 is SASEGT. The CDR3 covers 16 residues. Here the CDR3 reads CASSEVPGGVNEKLFF. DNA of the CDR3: TGTGCCAGCAGTGAAGTCCCGGGGGGGGTTAATGAAAAACTGTTTTTT.

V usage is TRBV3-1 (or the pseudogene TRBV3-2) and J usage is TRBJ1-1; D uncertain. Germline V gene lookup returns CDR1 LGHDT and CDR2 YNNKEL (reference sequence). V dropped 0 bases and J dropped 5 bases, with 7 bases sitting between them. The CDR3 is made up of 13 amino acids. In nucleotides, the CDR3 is TGTGCCAGCAGCCAAGAGGGGAGAACTGAAGCTTTCTTT. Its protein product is CASSQEGRTEAFF.

In DNA form, the CDR3 reads TGTGCCAGCAGCCCGGGACATCTAGCAAGGGGGCCCCAGCATTTT. Translated, it gives CASSPGHLARGPQHF. This rearrangement joins TRBV6-2 or TRBV6-3 to TRBJ1-5; a possible D gene is TRBD1 (6 bases). Germline V gene lookup returns CDR1 MNHEY and CDR2 SVGEGT. The CDR3 is 15 amino acids. The V end was cut by 6 bases, the J end by 9 bases, with 21 bases between.

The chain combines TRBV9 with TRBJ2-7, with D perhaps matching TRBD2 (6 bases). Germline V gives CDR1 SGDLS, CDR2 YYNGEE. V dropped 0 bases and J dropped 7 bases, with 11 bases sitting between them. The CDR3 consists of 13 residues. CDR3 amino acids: CASSVATGGEQYF. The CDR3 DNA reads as TGTGCCAGCAGCGTAGCTACTGGGGGGGAGCAGTACTTC. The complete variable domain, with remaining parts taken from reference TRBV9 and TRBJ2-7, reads DSGVTQTPKHLITATGQRVTLRCSPRSGDLSVYWYQQSLDQGLQFLIQYYNGEERAKGNILERFSAQQFPDLHSELNLSSLELGDSALYFCASSVATGGEQYFGPGTRLTVT.

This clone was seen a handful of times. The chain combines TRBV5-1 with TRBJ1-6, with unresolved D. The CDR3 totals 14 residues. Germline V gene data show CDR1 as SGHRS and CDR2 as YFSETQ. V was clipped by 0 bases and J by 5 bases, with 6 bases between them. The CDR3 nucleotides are TGCGCCAGCAGCTTGGTCTCTAATAATTCACCCCTCCACTTT. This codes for CASSLVSNNSPLHF.

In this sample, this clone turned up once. The CDR3 sequence is CASSSGQGKYEQYF. The DNA for the CDR3 is TGTGCCAGCAGCTCGGGACAGGGGAAGTACGAGCAGTACTTC. The chain is built from TRBV5-6 and TRBJ2-7, with 10 bases lining up with TRBD1. The germline gives CDR1 SGHDT, CDR2 YYEEEE. The CDR3 spans 14 residues. Trimming took 3 bases from V and 4 from J; bases not matched to a gene: 4.

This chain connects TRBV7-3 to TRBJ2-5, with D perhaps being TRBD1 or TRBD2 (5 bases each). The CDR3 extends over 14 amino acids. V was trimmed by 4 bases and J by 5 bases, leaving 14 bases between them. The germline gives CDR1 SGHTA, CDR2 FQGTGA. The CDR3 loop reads CASSYGTPGETQYF. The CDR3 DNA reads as TGTGCCAGCAGCTACGGGACCCCCGGGGAGACCCAGTACTTC.

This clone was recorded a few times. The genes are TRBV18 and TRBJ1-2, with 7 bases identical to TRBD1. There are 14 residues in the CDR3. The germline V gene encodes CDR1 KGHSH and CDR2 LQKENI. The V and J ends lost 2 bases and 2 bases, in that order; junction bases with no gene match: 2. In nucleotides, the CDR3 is TGTGCCAGCTCACCAGACAGGGCAAACTATGGCTACACCTTC. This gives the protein CASSPDRANYGYTF.

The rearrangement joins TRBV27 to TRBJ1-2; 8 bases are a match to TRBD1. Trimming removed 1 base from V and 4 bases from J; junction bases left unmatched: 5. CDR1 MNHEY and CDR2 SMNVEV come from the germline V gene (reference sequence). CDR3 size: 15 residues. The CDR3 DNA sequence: TGTGCCAGCAGTTTATACAGGGGGGAGTCCTATGGCTACACCTTC. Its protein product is CASSLYRGESYGYTF.

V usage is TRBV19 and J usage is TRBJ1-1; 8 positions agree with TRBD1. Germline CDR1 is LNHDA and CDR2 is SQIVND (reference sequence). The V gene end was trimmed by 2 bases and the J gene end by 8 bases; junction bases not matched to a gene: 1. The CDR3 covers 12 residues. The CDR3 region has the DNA TGTGCCAGTAGTATAAGACAGGGGGAAGCTTTCTTT. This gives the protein CASSIRQGEAFF. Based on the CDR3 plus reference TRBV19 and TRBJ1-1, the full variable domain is DGGITQSPKYLFRKEGQNVTLSCEQNLNHDAMYWYRQDPGQGLRLIYYSQIVNDFQKGDIAEGYSVSREKKESFPLTVTSAQKNPTAFYLCASSIRQGEAFFGQGTRLTVV.

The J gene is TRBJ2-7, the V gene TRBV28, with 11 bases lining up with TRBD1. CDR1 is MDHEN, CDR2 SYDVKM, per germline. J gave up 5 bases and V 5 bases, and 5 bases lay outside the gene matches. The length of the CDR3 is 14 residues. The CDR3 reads CASSGGQGVDEQYF. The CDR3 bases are TGTGCCAGCAGTGGGGGACAGGGGGTCGACGAGCAGTACTTC.

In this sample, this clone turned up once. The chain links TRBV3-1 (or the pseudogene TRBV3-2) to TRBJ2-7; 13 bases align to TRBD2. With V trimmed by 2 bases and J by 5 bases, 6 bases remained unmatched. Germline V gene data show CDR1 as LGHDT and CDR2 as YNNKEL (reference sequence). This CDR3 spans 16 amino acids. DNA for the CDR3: TGTGCCAGCAGCCAAACCTGGACTAGCGGGAGAAACGAGCAGTACTTC. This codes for CASSQTWTSGRNEQYF.

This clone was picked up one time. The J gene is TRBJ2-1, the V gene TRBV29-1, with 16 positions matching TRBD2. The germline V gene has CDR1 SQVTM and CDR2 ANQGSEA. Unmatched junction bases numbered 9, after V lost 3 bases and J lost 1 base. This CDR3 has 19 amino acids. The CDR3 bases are TGCAGCGTTGACCCGCCGGGACTAGCGGGAGGGCGTTCCTACAATGAGCAGTTCTTC. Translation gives CSVDPPGLAGGRSYNEQFF.